This T cell receptor (beta chain) emerged from a study of T-cell reconstitution after alpha-beta-depleted transplantation in children. The V end lost 5 bases, the J end lost 0 bases, and 11 bases lay between the germline ends. The CDR3 is 15 residues long. Germline-derived CDR1 and CDR2 are SGHVS and FNYEAQ. Study-wide results and limits: For some patients, TCRbeta diversity was high at day 60 because of recipient T cells and thymic progenitors that survived. By one year post-transplant, T-cell counts and diversity largely arose from T cells that were newly produced.

As to this clonotype: Antigen specificity is unknown.

A library of TCRbeta sequences, prepared with unique molecular identifiers, was generated. TCRdb re-called the PCR reads through MiXCR, storing one row per CDR3 protein. The sample comprises fewer than 400,000 distinct CDR3 sequences, approximately 20% of which are singletons, and approximately 11% rests with the top ten. This rearrangement joins TRBV7-6 to TRBJ1-3; D is unclear. The clonotype was recovered from a male patient younger than 18 who had a stem cell transplant for acute lymphoblastic leukemia, so the T cells may come from the graft donor. Sequences were derived from PBMCs, mostly from graft donor cells, sampled 180 days after TCRalphabeta/CD19-depleted stem cell transplant. CDR3 amino acids: CASSPSPGSGNTIYF. In DNA, the CDR3 is TGTGCCAGCAGCCCTTCGCCGGGCTCTGGAAACACCATATATTTT.